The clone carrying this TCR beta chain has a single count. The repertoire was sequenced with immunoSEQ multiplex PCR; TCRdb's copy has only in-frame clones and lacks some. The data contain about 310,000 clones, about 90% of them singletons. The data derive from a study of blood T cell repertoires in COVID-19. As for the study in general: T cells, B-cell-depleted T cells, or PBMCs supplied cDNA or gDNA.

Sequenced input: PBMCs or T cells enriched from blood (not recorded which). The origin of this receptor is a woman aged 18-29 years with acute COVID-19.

The chain's CDR3 is CASSLWTGSWSTEAFF. The DNA of the CDR3 is TGTGCCAGTAGTCTCTGGACAGGGAGTTGGAGCACTGAAGCTTTCTTT. This chain uses TRBV19 with TRBJ1-1; 8 bases are shared with TRBD1. Germline trimming cut 5 bases from V and 4 bases from J; bases unmatched to any gene: 12. The CDR3 length is 16 residues. CDR1 LNHDA and CDR2 SQIVND come from the germline V gene (reference sequence).